The clone carrying this TCR beta chain has a handful of counts. Its target is unknown. This sample stems from a study of T cell repertoires in cytomegalovirus infection. Whole-study context: It was recently identified HLA-C-restricted and well-studied HLA-B-restricted CMV epitopes that the study used.

TCRdb ran MiXCR on the reads and lists one entry per CDR3 protein. The repertoire holds around 200,000 distinct CDR3 sequences, with 30% to 45% as singletons. V dropped 1 base and J dropped 2 bases, with 12 bases sitting between them. Germline assignment: CDR1 SNHLY and CDR2 FYNNEI. CDR3 length equals 16 residues. Whole-study findings and limits: Clonotypes of TCR beta that were HLA-C-restricted and CMV-specific dominated the ex vivo response.

Sequences were derived from CD8+ T cells from cultured PBMCs, sampled from culture after CMV antigen stimulation. The chain has TRBV2 and TRBJ1-3; D is undetermined. The TCR was taken from a human donor in good health (CMV status not recorded). Some clones in this sample may be carry-over from other donors' samples. CDR3 coding DNA: TGTGCCAGCAGTGAAGAGGCCGCCGGAGCTGGAAACACCATATATTTT. Encoded protein: CASSEEAAGAGNTIYF.